This entry lists 22 T cell receptor beta chains sequenced from one sample in a study of lymphopenia after photon versus proton radiotherapy. Clones were sequenced by immunoSEQ multiplex PCR, and TCRdb holds only the in-frame ones, with some missing. The data show some 15,000 clones, around 80% seen once. The material was peripheral blood, obtained from a patient treated with proton-based radiotherapy. These receptors originate from a man in his 70s with pancreatic cancer.

This chain connects TRBV27 to TRBJ1-1; D remains ambiguous. V dropped 0 bases and J dropped 3 bases, with 8 bases sitting between them. CDR1 and CDR2 from the germline V gene are MNHEY and SMNVEV (reference sequence). The CDR3 spans 14 residues. This chain's CDR3 is CASSLSIGYTEAFF. In DNA form, the CDR3 reads TGTGCCAGCAGTTTATCAATAGGGTACACTGAAGCTTTCTTT.

In its sample, this clone was seen once. V is TRBV5-1 and J is TRBJ1-5; tentatively, D is TRBD1 (5 bases). Germline V gene data show CDR1 as SGHRS and CDR2 as YFSETQ. The CDR3 sequence is 15 residues long. V lost 0 bases, J lost 8 bases, and 15 bases lay in between. CDR3 bases: TGCGCCAGCAGCTTGGCCGCCGGGGGGATGGAGCCCCAGCATTTT. Protein sequence: CASSLAAGGMEPQHF.

This clone has only one observation. The chain has TRBV7-8 and TRBJ1-1; no clear D gene. There are 15 residues in the CDR3. The germline V and J ends were trimmed by 5 bases and 2 bases, with 15 bases remaining between them. Germline-derived CDR1 and CDR2 are SGHVS and FQNEAQ. The CDR3 loop reads CASSLTDGPNTEAFF. The CDR3 nucleotides read TGTGCCAGCAGCCTCACGGACGGCCCCAACACTGAAGCTTTCTTT.

The genes are TRBV5-6 and TRBJ1-5; the match to TRBD1 covers 8 bases. With V trimmed by 4 bases and J by 6 bases, 3 bases remained unmatched. Germline assignment: CDR1 SGHDT and CDR2 YYEEEE. The CDR3 covers 13 residues. The CDR3 DNA reads as TGTGCCAGCAGCCTAGACAGGGGTCAGCCCCAGCATTTT. Protein product: CASSLDRGQPQHF.

The genes are TRBV19 and TRBJ1-5; D gene uncertain. The V and J ends lost 5 bases and 8 bases respectively, with 10 bases between them. The CDR3 spans 12 residues. Germline CDR1 LNHDA, CDR2 SQIVND (reference sequence). The CDR3, as DNA: TGTGCCAGTAGTTTCCCCGCAGAGCCCCAGCATTTT. This sequence encodes CASSFPAEPQHF.

The chain joins TRBV18 to TRBJ1-6; D not certain. Trimming took off 0 bases at V and 6 bases at J, with 15 bases between the two ends. Germline V gene lookup returns CDR1 KGHSH and CDR2 LQKENI. This CDR3 comprises 17 residues. The CDR3 nucleotides are TGTGCCAGCTCACCACCGCAGGCGCTAGCTCGTAATTCACCCCTCCACTTT. It yields the protein CASSPPQALARNSPLHF.

By share, this clone counts as medium-sized. The chain is built from TRBV7-7 and TRBJ2-2, with D perhaps matching TRBD2 (5 bases). Trimming took off 5 bases at V and 5 bases at J, with 15 bases between the two ends. The CDR3 runs 15 residues. Germline CDR1 reads SSHAT; CDR2 reads FNYEAQ (reference sequence). The CDR3 DNA reads TGTGCCAGCAGCCCAAGCACGGGGTGGACCGGGGAGCTGTTTTTT. Translating gives CASSPSTGWTGELFF.

The chain recombines TRBV4-1 with TRBJ2-2; TRBD2 agrees at 10 bases. V shed 3 bases, J shed 4 bases, and the junction held 8 bases outside the gene matches. This CDR3 is 17 amino acids long. CDR1 is MGHRA, CDR2 YSYEKL, per germline. The CDR3 protein is CASSHTRAGGFTGELFF. CDR3 DNA: TGCGCCAGCAGCCATACGAGAGCGGGGGGGTTCACCGGGGAGCTGTTTTTT.

The V and J genes are TRBV7-9 and TRBJ1-2; 11 nucleotides align to TRBD1. The CDR3 sequence is 15 residues long. CDR1 is SEHNR and CDR2 is FQNEAQ in the germline V gene (reference sequence). The V gene end was trimmed by 6 bases and the J gene end by 7 bases; junction bases not matched to a gene: 10. The CDR3 reads CASRLSGTGGSGYTF. The CDR3 nucleotides read TGTGCCAGCAGGCTAAGCGGGACAGGGGGTAGTGGCTACACCTTC.

The chain carries TRBV19 and TRBJ2-5, with 12 bases that match TRBD2. This CDR3 contains 17 residues. Germline V gene sequence: CDR1 LNHDA, CDR2 SQIVND (reference sequence). Unmatched junction bases numbered 9, after V lost 5 bases and J lost 2 bases. CDR3 residues: CASSRRTSGVKQETQYF. CDR3 DNA: TGTGCCAGTAGTCGCCGGACTAGCGGGGTTAAACAAGAGACCCAGTACTTC.

The chain links TRBV11-3 to TRBJ2-3, with 12 bases aligning to TRBD2. CDR3 length: 18 residues. CDR1 and CDR2 from the germline V gene are SGHNT and YENEEA. V shed 5 bases and J 1 base; nucleotides not matched to a gene: 10. The DNA of the CDR3 is TGTGCCAGCAGCCCTCCTAGCGGGAGGGCCTCCCGCACAGATACGCAGTATTTT. It yields the protein CASSPPSGRASRTDTQYF.

The chain uses TRBV12-1 and TRBJ2-7. TRBV12-1 is marked as a pseudogene. The CDR3 is 12 residues long. The CDR3 here is CARTGPSYEQYF. The DNA for the CDR3 is TGTGCCAGGACCGGGCCTTCCTACGAGCAGTACTTC.

DNA of the CDR3: TGTGCCAGTAGTATAGGGAGGGGGGGTGGTAATCAGCCCCAGCATTTT. Its protein is CASSIGRGGGNQPQHF. V usage is TRBV19 and J usage is TRBJ1-5, with D perhaps TRBD1 (6 bases). Germline V lookup: CDR1 LNHDA, CDR2 SQIVND (reference sequence). The CDR3 totals 16 residues. V was pared by 1 base and J by 4 bases, with 14 bases between.

The sample holds one count of this clone. This chain joins TRBV6-5 and TRBJ1-4; 7 nucleotides agree with TRBD1. The CDR3 loop spans 16 amino acids. The germline V gene encodes CDR1 MNHEY and CDR2 SVGAGI. V shed 0 bases, J shed 8 bases, and the junction held 9 bases outside the gene matches. CDR3 loop: CASSYSNSGGNEKLFF. The CDR3 DNA sequence: TGTGCCAGCAGTTACTCGAATTCAGGGGGTAACGAAAAACTGTTTTTT.

V and J are TRBV6-4 and TRBJ1-6, with 8 bases that match TRBD1. The CDR3 length is 13 residues. From germline, CDR1 is MRHNA and CDR2 SNTAGT. V was pared by 5 bases and J by 7 bases, with 1 base of the junction left unmatched. The CDR3 protein is CASSRDRNSPLHF. CDR3 bases: TGTGCCAGCAGTCGGGACAGGAATTCACCCCTCCACTTT.

This clone is a singleton in its sample. This sequence joins TRBV6-5 and TRBJ1-5, with D maybe TRBD1 (5 bases). V was pared by 4 bases and J by 0 bases, with 13 bases between. The germline V gene encodes CDR1 MNHEY and CDR2 SVGAGI. This CDR3 spans 16 amino acids. The CDR3 DNA sequence: TGTGCCAGCAGTTCCTCGCAGGGTTATAGCAATCAGCCCCAGCATTTT. This gives the protein CASSSSQGYSNQPQHF.

CDR3 DNA sequence: TGCGCCAGCAGAGCCACAGGGGTCAGTAACTATGGCTACACCTTC. Residues: CASRATGVSNYGYTF. V usage is TRBV5-1 and J usage is TRBJ1-2; 7 nucleotides match TRBD1. Per the germline V gene, CDR1 is SGHRS and CDR2 is YFSETQ. The CDR3 has 15 amino acids. Trimming cost V 5 bases and J 1 base; bases outside gene matches: 8. The whole variable domain, remainder taken from reference TRBV5-1 and TRBJ1-2, is KAGVTQTPRYLIKTRGQQVTLSCSPISGHRSVSWYQQTPGQGLQFLFEYFSETQRNKGNFPGRFSGRQFSNSRSEMNVSTLELGDSALYLCASRATGVSNYGYTFGSGTRLTVV.

The chain links TRBV7-9 to TRBJ1-6; 10 nucleotides match TRBD1. Germline V gene data show CDR1 as SEHNR and CDR2 as FQNEAQ (reference sequence). The ends lost 4 bases at V and 7 bases at J; junction bases unmatched: 4. The CDR3 has 15 residues. The CDR3 DNA sequence: TGTGCCAGCAGCTACCGGACAGGGGGGAATTCACCCCTCCACTTT. Protein: CASSYRTGGNSPLHF.

The chain couples TRBV19 to TRBJ2-1, with 9 positions matching TRBD1. This CDR3 region has 14 residues. Germline V gives CDR1 LNHDA, CDR2 SQIVND (reference sequence). With 7 bases clipped from V and 7 bases from J, the junction kept 8 bases outside the gene matches. CDR3: CASNFPGQGNEQFF. The CDR3 DNA reads as TGTGCCAGTAATTTCCCGGGACAGGGAAATGAGCAGTTCTTC.

J is TRBJ1-5 and V is TRBV7-2; weak D call: TRBD1 (5 bases). This CDR3 comprises 19 residues. Trimming took off 6 bases at V and 0 bases at J, with 24 bases between the two ends. In germline, CDR1 is SGHTA, CDR2 FQGNSA. This CDR3 reads CASRVWGDLSRNSNQPQHF. CDR3 bases: TGTGCCAGCAGGGTTTGGGGGGATCTTTCCCGAAATAGCAATCAGCCCCAGCATTTT.

The chain carries TRBV9 and TRBJ2-1; D is possibly TRBD1 or TRBD2 (5 bases each). The V gene's germline CDR1 is SGDLS and CDR2 YYNGEE. The CDR3 extends over 15 amino acids. The V end lost 2 bases, the J end lost 3 bases, and 12 bases lay between the germline ends. The CDR3 sequence: CASSVQGDLYNEQFF. The CDR3 coding sequence is TGTGCCAGCAGCGTTCAAGGGGACCTCTACAATGAGCAGTTCTTC.

The gene calls are TRBV11-1 and TRBJ1-2, with 8 bases lining up with TRBD1. From germline, CDR1 is SGHAT and CDR2 FQDESV (reference sequence). V lost 3 bases and J lost 7; bases outside the gene matches: 4. The CDR3 covers 13 residues. CDR3 bases: TGTGCCAGCAGCTTGCAGACAGGGGTTGGCTACACCTTC. Its translation is CASSLQTGVGYTF.